The 8 T cell receptor beta chains listed next were all sequenced from one sample in a study of blood T cell repertoires in COVID-19. Clones were sequenced by immunoSEQ multiplex PCR, and TCRdb holds only the in-frame ones, with some missing. The sample includes more than 70,000 clones, about nine tenths seen only once; the top ten take 2.5% to 3.5%. What was sequenced was peripheral blood. These receptors all come from a woman in her 50s with active or convalescent COVID-19.

The DNA for the CDR3 is TGTGCCAGCAGCCAAGAGGGGGCAGGGAACACCGGGGAGCTGTTTTTT. Encoded protein: CASSQEGAGNTGELFF. The rearrangement links TRBV4-2 to TRBJ2-2; the D gene is possibly TRBD1 (6 bases). Deletions cut 0 bases from V and 1 base from J, with 9 bases between. Germline lookup yields CDR1 LGHNA and CDR2 YNFKEQ. The CDR3 covers 16 residues.

This chain joins TRBV14 and TRBJ1-1, with 9 bases that match TRBD1. CDR1 is SGHDN, CDR2 FVKESK, per germline. V trimming: 2 bases; J trimming: 3 bases; junction bases outside the gene matches: 7. This CDR3 has 16 residues. CDR3 nucleotide sequence: TGTGCCAGCAGCCAAACCAGAGGGACAGGGCACACTGAAGCTTTCTTT. Amino acids: CASSQTRGTGHTEAFF.

The CDR3 DNA sequence: TGTGCCAGCAGTTACAAGGGGTCTAGCGGGGGGTACGAGCAGTACTTC. This translates into CASSYKGSSGGYEQYF. This chain uses TRBV6-5 with TRBJ2-7, with 11 bases fitting TRBD2. From germline, CDR1 is MNHEY and CDR2 SVGAGI. The CDR3 totals 16 residues. J gave up 4 bases and V 2 bases, and 7 bases lay outside the gene matches.

The chain uses TRBV18 and TRBJ2-2; a weak D match, TRBD1 (5 bases). V dropped 4 bases and J dropped 5 bases, with 14 bases sitting between them. The CDR3 length is 15 residues. Per the germline V gene, CDR1 is KGHSH and CDR2 is LQKENI. The CDR3 loop is CASSRRQQQTGELFF. As DNA, the CDR3 is TGTGCCAGCTCACGACGACAGCAACAGACCGGGGAGCTGTTTTTT.

The chain links TRBV9 to TRBJ1-2; 7 nucleotides align to TRBD1. The junction had 11 bases not matched to a gene; V was cut back by 0 bases and J by 0 bases. This CDR3 comprises 18 residues. Per germline, CDR1 SGDLS and CDR2 YYNGEE. The CDR3 nucleotides read TGTGCCAGCAGCGTAGCCGGGGAAAGGGGGCGAGCTAACTATGGCTACACCTTC. This sequence encodes CASSVAGERGRANYGYTF.

The chain has TRBV19 and TRBJ1-2; TRBD1 agrees at 10 bases. The CDR3 extends over 15 amino acids. Trimming removed 6 bases from V and 3 bases from J; junction bases left unmatched: 7. Germline V gene lookup returns CDR1 LNHDA and CDR2 SQIVND (reference sequence). The CDR3 here is CASRERTGGDYGYTF. The CDR3 nucleotides read TGTGCCAGTAGAGAACGGACAGGGGGGGACTATGGCTACACCTTC.

The chain joins TRBV28 to TRBJ1-1; 10 bases agree with TRBD1. Germline V CDR1 and CDR2: MDHEN, SYDVKM. The V segment lost 4 bases and the J segment 5 bases; nucleotides outside the gene matches: 4. This CDR3 spans 14 amino acids. DNA of the CDR3: TGTGCCAGCAGTTCCCCGGACAGGGGGACTGAAGCTTTCTTT. Its translation: CASSSPDRGTEAFF. The full variable domain, completed using reference TRBV28 and TRBJ1-1, is DVKVTQSSRYLVKRTGEKVFLECVQDMDHENMFWYRQDPGLGLRLIYFSYDVKMKEKGDIPEGYSVSREKKERFSLILESASTNQTSMYLCASSSPDRGTEAFFGQGTRLTVV.

V gene TRBV9 combines with J gene TRBJ1-2, with 11 bases lining up with TRBD1. Unmatched junction bases numbered 1, after V lost 3 bases and J lost 6 bases. The CDR3 has 13 amino acids. The germline V gene has CDR1 SGDLS and CDR2 YYNGEE. The CDR3 DNA reads TGTGCCAGCAGCGCGGGACAGGGGGATGGCTACACCTTC. It translates to CASSAGQGDGYTF.